Each of the 10 T cell receptor beta chains below was sequenced from the same sample in a study of human versus mouse CDR3 diversity and MHC coevolution. TCRdb's table, derived via immunoSEQ multiplex PCR, lists solely in-frame clones and lacks some. The data show about 73,000 clones, with 85% to 95% seen just once and about 0.15% held by the top ten. The sample comprised naive CD4+ T cells from blood. The subset: CD45RO-negative CD62L-positive naive CD4 T cells. These receptors came from a person aged 25 to 69 in good health.

There are a few counts of this clone. V usage is TRBV7-2 and J usage is TRBJ1-3; D ambiguous. Trimming pared 1 base from V and 4 bases from J, leaving 8 bases between. Germline assignment: CDR1 SGHTA and CDR2 FQGNSA. The CDR3 loop spans 14 amino acids. The DNA of the CDR3 is TGTGCCAGCAGCTTAGATCCCATGGGAAACACCATATATTTT. Amino acids: CASSLDPMGNTIYF.

The chain joins TRBV6-1 to TRBJ2-3, with 7 bases identical to TRBD1. CDR3 length equals 15 residues. Germline CDR1 is MNHNS and CDR2 is SASEGT. The V segment lost 7 bases and the J segment 1 base; nucleotides outside the gene matches: 8. The CDR3 spells CASTRQGGGTDTQYF. For the CDR3, the DNA is TGTGCCAGCACCCGACAGGGTGGAGGCACAGATACGCAGTATTTT.

The V call is TRBV25-1, the J call TRBJ2-3; 12 nucleotides match TRBD1. The V gene end was trimmed by 4 bases and the J gene end by 4 bases; junction bases not matched to a gene: 9. Germline CDR1 and CDR2: MGHDK and SYGVNS. The CDR3 sequence is 17 residues long. Written as DNA, the CDR3 is TGTGCCAGCAGTGCTTTCCCGGGACAGGGGGCGTCAGATACGCAGTATTTT. As protein: CASSAFPGQGASDTQYF.

V and J are TRBV28 and TRBJ1-6, with D perhaps matching TRBD1 (5 bases). The germline V gene has CDR1 MDHEN and CDR2 SYDVKM. Trimming left V 2 bases short and J 8 bases short, with 13 bases between. The CDR3 consists of 15 residues. The CDR3 nucleotides are TGTGCCAGCAGTTTAGTTTGGGGGGTCGATTCACCCCTCCACTTT. Translation: CASSLVWGVDSPLHF.

V gene TRBV19 combines with J gene TRBJ2-1, with TRBD2 matching over 13 bases. J was trimmed by 1 base and V by 5 bases; bases with no gene match: 5. The CDR3 length is 17 residues. Germline V gene lookup returns CDR1 LNHDA and CDR2 SQIVND (reference sequence). The CDR3 region has the DNA TGTGCCAGTAGTTCGGGACTAGCGGGAATATCCTACAATGAGCAGTTCTTC. Residues: CASSSGLAGISYNEQFF.

This clone was detected once. CDR3 protein: CASSLMVAGRRVQFF. The CDR3 region has the DNA TGTGCCAGCAGCTTAATGGTAGCGGGGAGGCGGGTGCAGTTCTTC. The chain has TRBV7-3 and TRBJ2-1; the match to TRBD2 covers 8 bases. This CDR3 contains 15 residues. The germline gives CDR1 SGHTA, CDR2 FQGTGA. The ends lost 1 base at V and 12 bases at J; junction bases unmatched: 11.

The genes are TRBV21-1 and TRBJ2-7; TRBD2, the D gene given by the table, was not confirmed from the DNA. TRBV21-1 is tagged as a pseudogene. This CDR3 has 15 amino acids. CDR3 in amino acids: CASSKPGWASYEQYF. The CDR3 DNA is TGTGCCAGCAGCAAACCGGGGTGGGCTTCCTACGAGCAGTACTTC.

The DNA of the CDR3 is TGTGCCAGCAGCTTTGACAGCCCCTACGAGCAGTACTTC. Protein: CASSFDSPYEQYF. The chain is built from TRBV5-4 and TRBJ2-7; perhaps TRBD1 as D (5 bases). The CDR3 consists of 13 residues. Germline V lookup: CDR1 SGHNT, CDR2 YYREEE (reference sequence). Trimming removed 2 bases from V and 2 bases from J, with 8 bases in between.

The J gene is TRBJ2-1, the V gene TRBV28; 8 positions agree with TRBD1. This CDR3 contains 16 residues. V trimming: 5 bases; J trimming: 7 bases; junction bases outside the gene matches: 13. CDR1 MDHEN and CDR2 SYDVKM come from the germline V gene. The DNA of the CDR3 is TGTGCCAGCAGTCCGTTGGTGCAGGGGGCTTATAATGAGCAGTTCTTC. It translates to CASSPLVQGAYNEQFF. Full variable domain (remainder filled in from reference TRBV28 and TRBJ2-1): DVKVTQSSRYLVKRTGEKVFLECVQDMDHENMFWYRQDPGLGLRLIYFSYDVKMKEKGDIPEGYSVSREKKERFSLILESASTNQTSMYLCASSPLVQGAYNEQFFGPGTRLTVL.

As to this clone: The junction departs from the called germline gene at one end, perhaps through a read error. At the DNA level, this CDR3 is encoded by other sequences in the same sample as well. The V call is TRBV4-1, the J call TRBJ1-6, with no clear D. Germline V CDR1 and CDR2: MGHRA, YSYEKL. The CDR3 has 16 residues. The chain's CDR3 is CASSQDTGSYNSPLHF. Written as DNA, the CDR3 is TGCGCCAGCAGCCAAGATACGGGGTCTTATAATTCCCCCCTCCACTTT.